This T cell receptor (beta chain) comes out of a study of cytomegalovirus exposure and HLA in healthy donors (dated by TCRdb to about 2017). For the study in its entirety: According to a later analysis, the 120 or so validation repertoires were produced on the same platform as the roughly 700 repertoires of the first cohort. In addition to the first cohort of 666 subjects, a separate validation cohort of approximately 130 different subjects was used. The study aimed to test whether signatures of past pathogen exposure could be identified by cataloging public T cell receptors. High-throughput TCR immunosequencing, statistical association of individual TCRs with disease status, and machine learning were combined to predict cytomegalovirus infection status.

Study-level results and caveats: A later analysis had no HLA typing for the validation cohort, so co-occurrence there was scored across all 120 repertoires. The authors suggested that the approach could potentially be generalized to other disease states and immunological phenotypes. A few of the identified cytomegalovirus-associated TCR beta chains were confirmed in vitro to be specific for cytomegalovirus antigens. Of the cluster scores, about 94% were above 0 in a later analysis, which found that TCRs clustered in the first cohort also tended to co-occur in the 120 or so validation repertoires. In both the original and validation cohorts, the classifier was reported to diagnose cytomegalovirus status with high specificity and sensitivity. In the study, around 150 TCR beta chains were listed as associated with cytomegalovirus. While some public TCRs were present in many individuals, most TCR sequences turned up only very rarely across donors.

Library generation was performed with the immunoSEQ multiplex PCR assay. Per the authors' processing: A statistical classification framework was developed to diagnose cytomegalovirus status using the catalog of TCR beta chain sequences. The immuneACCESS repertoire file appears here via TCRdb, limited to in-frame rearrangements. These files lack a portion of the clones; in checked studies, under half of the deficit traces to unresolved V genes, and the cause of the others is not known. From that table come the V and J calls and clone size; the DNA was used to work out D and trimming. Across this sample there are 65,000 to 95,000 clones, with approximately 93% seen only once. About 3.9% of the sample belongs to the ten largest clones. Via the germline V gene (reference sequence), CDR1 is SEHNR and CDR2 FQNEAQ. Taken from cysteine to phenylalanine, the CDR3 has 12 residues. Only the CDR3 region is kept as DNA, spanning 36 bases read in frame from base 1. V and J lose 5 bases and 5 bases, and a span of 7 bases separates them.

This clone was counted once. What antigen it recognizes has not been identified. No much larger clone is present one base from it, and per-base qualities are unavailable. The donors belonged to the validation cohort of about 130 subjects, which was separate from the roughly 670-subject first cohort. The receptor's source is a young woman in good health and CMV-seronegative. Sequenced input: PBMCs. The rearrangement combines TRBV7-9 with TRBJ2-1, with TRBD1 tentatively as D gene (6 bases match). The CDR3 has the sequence CASSRTDNEQFF. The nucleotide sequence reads TGTGCCAGCAGCCGGACAGACAATGAGCAGTTCTTC. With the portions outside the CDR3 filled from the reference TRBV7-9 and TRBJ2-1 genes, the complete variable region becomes DTGVSQNPRHKITKRGQNVTFRCDPISEHNRLYWYRQTLGQGPEFLTYFQNEAQLEKSRLLSDRFSAERPKGSFSTLEIQRTEQGDSAMYLCASSRTDNEQFFGPGTRLTVL.